The 26 T cell receptor beta chains presented below share a single source sample, sequenced in a study of shared clonotypes between healthy human individuals (dated by TCRdb to about 2020). For the CD8 naive samples, CD45RO-negative cells were positively selected for CCR7, yielding a CD45RA+CCR7+ population from which TemRA cells were excluded. Libraries came from the immunoSEQ multiplex PCR assay. Drawn from immuneACCESS, this table holds only the in-frame rearrangements with V and J called that TCRdb kept. Clones are partly lost; checked studies trace under half to an unresolved V gene and leave the rest unexplained. For this sample the table gives around 2,000,000 clones, of which under 95% were detected only once. Under 2% of the sample is taken by the ten largest. Sequencing was done on a sample of naive CD8+ T cells from PBMCs. The cell subset or site tag for this specimen amounts to: CD45RA+CCR7+. These TCRs come from a man aged 18 to 35 in good health. Some clones in this sample may be carry-over from other donors' samples.

With regard to this clone: Other DNA sequences in this sample translate to the same CDR3. The gene calls are TRBV28 and TRBJ2-3; D might be TRBD2 (5 bases). V lost 6 bases and J lost 1, with 8 bases in between. Germline loops: CDR1 MDHEN, CDR2 SYDVKM. The length of the CDR3 is 13 residues. The CDR3 reads CASSLSGTDTQYF. The CDR3 DNA is TGTGCCAGCAGCCTTAGCGGCACAGATACGCAGTATTTT.

The chain recombines TRBV19 with TRBJ2-5, with D possibly matching TRBD1 (5 bases). V lost 5 bases and J lost 7, with 20 bases in between. This CDR3 region has 15 residues. Germline V gene lookup returns CDR1 LNHDA and CDR2 SQIVND (reference sequence). CDR3 nucleotides: TGTGCCAGTAGTCTCAGTGCCACAGCCCAGGGGACCCAGTACTTC. Protein: CASSLSATAQGTQYF.

The chain uses TRBV27 and TRBJ1-1; D remains unclear. The CDR3 is 12 amino acids. Germline V gene data show CDR1 as MNHEY and CDR2 as SMNVEV (reference sequence). V was shortened by 6 bases and J by 4 bases, with 9 bases between the two germline ends. CDR3 sequence: CASSGTLTEAFF. For the CDR3, the DNA is TGTGCCAGCAGCGGAACCCTCACTGAAGCTTTCTTT.

The chain couples TRBV5-1 to TRBJ1-1, with D unclear. There are 15 residues in the CDR3. The germline CDR1 and CDR2 sequences are SGHRS and YFSETQ. The V end was cut by 4 bases, the J end by 1 base, with 14 bases between. Here the CDR3 DNA reads TGCGCCAGCAGCCCCCATGTGGGGAGGAACACTGAAGCTTTCTTT. Protein product: CASSPHVGRNTEAFF.

On this clone: This specimen includes other DNA sequences encoding the same CDR3. The chain couples TRBV27 to TRBJ1-1; 9 nucleotides align to TRBD1. J gave up 1 base and V 7 bases, and 4 bases lay outside the gene matches. CDR1 and CDR2 from the germline V gene are MNHEY and SMNVEV (reference sequence). The CDR3 loop spans 14 amino acids. The CDR3 coding sequence is TGTGCCAGCACCCCGGACAGGGGGAACACTGAAGCTTTCTTT. Translating it yields CASTPDRGNTEAFF.

Concerning this clone: This CDR3 fails to terminate in the conserved phenylalanine or tryptophan, so it likely reflects a read error. The DNA is omitted, as the CDR3 cannot be located on it reliably, and the CDR3 follows TCRdb's listing. The CDR3 spells CASRPSWTSA. J is TRBJ1-2 and V is TRBV5-8. Inclusive of both ends, the CDR3 amounts to 10 amino acids. Germline CDR1 and CDR2: SGHTS and YDEGEE.

This clone was seen once. The rearrangement links TRBV7-3 to TRBJ2-1; D gene unclear. Per the germline V gene, CDR1 is SGHTA and CDR2 is FQGTGA. This CDR3 is 15 amino acids long. V lost 2 bases and J lost 4, with 12 bases in between. CDR3 DNA: TGTGCCAGCAGCTTAGACAAAAGCCCTTACAATGAGCAGTTCTTC. Amino acids: CASSLDKSPYNEQFF.

This clone was detected only a few times. The rearrangement links TRBV5-6 to TRBJ1-1, with D uncertain. Germline CDR1 SGHDT, CDR2 YYEEEE. The CDR3 has 14 residues. Between the trimmed V and J ends, which lost 1 base and 2 bases, there was a span of 9 bases. For the CDR3, the DNA is TGTGCCAGCAGCTTGCACGACCTCAACACTGAAGCTTTCTTT. Amino acids: CASSLHDLNTEAFF.

This chain connects TRBV10-3 to TRBJ2-7; D might be TRBD1 or TRBD2, each matching 6 bases. The CDR3 covers 18 residues. V gave up 5 bases and J gave up 0 bases, with 23 bases separating them. CDR1 is ENHRY, CDR2 SYGVKD, per germline. CDR3 sequence: CAISRQAPGAYDSYEQYF. The CDR3 DNA reads as TGTGCCATCAGTAGACAAGCCCCGGGGGCATACGACTCCTACGAGCAGTACTTC.

Turning to this clone: Mismatch with germline at one junction end may stem from a read error. V gene TRBV19 combines with J gene TRBJ2-7, with a tentative D call TRBD1 (6 bases). Looked up from germline, CDR1 is LNHDA and CDR2 is SQIVND (reference sequence). The CDR3 loop spans 8 amino acids. As DNA, the CDR3 is TGTGCCAGCCTTGACAGGCGCTTC. Its translation is CASLDRRF.

The J gene is TRBJ2-7, the V gene TRBV2; the match to TRBD1 covers 7 bases. The V and J ends lost 3 bases and 2 bases, in that order; junction bases with no gene match: 16. The germline V gene has CDR1 SNHLY and CDR2 FYNNEI. There are 18 residues in the CDR3. CDR3 DNA: TGTGCCAGCAGTGATATCGGGGCAGGGGGTGAGAGAACCTACGAGCAGTACTTC. This sequence encodes CASSDIGAGGERTYEQYF. Variable domain in full (rest from reference TRBV2 and TRBJ2-7): EPEVTQTPSHQVTQMGQEVILRCVPISNHLYFYWYRQILGQKVEFLVSFYNNEISEKSEIFDDQFSVERPDGSNFTLKIRSTKLEDSAMYFCASSDIGAGGERTYEQYFGPGTRLTVT.

The V gene is TRBV5-1, the J gene TRBJ2-7; 9 bases map to TRBD1. Per the germline V gene, CDR1 is SGHRS and CDR2 is YFSETQ. V dropped 1 base and J dropped 3; count of bases not matched to a gene: 11. The CDR3 runs 17 residues. The CDR3 region has the DNA TGCGCCAGCAGCTTGACATCCCGGGACAGGGCGGTCTACGAGCAGTACTTC. This translates into CASSLTSRDRAVYEQYF.

The V call is TRBV4-3, the J call TRBJ2-1; either TRBD1 or TRBD2 may supply D (5 bases each). Germline-derived CDR1 and CDR2 are LGHNA and YSLEER. Trimming removed 4 bases at V and 2 bases at J, with 21 bases between. The CDR3 is 18 amino acids. As DNA, the CDR3 is TGCGCCAGCAGCCTTTCTCTAAGCGGTGAGGGGCCCTACAATGAGCAGTTCTTC. Translated, it gives CASSLSLSGEGPYNEQFF.

The chain joins TRBV25-1 to TRBJ2-4, with no clear D. Germline loops: CDR1 MGHDK, CDR2 SYGVNS. Trimming shortened V by 4 bases and J by 6 bases, and 7 bases separated the two germline ends. The CDR3 is 12 amino acids. CDR3 nucleotide sequence: TGTGCCAGCAGTGTTGGCAGAAACATTCAGTACTTC. As protein: CASSVGRNIQYF.

This chain connects TRBV5-1 to TRBJ2-2; D is uncertain. Germline V gene lookup returns CDR1 SGHRS and CDR2 YFSETQ. V lost 2 bases to trimming and J lost 6 bases, with 5 bases between them. The CDR3 is 12 residues long. This CDR3 reads CASSFYPGELFF. The CDR3, as DNA: TGCGCCAGCAGCTTTTACCCCGGGGAGCTGTTTTTT.

The chain uses TRBV11-2 and TRBJ2-1; no clear D gene. In germline, CDR1 is SGHAT, CDR2 FQNNGV. V was cut by 3 bases and J by 5 bases, with 11 bases left in between. The CDR3 totals 14 residues. The CDR3 reads CASSLGILHNEQFF. The CDR3 DNA follows: TGTGCCAGCAGCTTGGGCATCCTACACAATGAGCAGTTCTTC.

The chain links TRBV28 to TRBJ1-1; 7 nucleotides match TRBD1. CDR3 length equals 14 residues. Trimming at V came to 6 bases and at J to 8 bases, leaving 12 bases not matched to a gene. Germline V CDR1 and CDR2: MDHEN, SYDVKM. DNA for the CDR3: TGTGCCAGCAGCAAAACACGGACAGGCCGAGAAGCTTTCTTT. This gives the protein CASSKTRTGREAFF.

The chain has TRBV29-1 and TRBJ2-5; 7 positions agree with TRBD1. The V gene end was trimmed by 7 bases and the J gene end by 6 bases; junction bases not matched to a gene: 8. Germline loops: CDR1 SQVTM, CDR2 ANQGSEA. There are 12 residues in the CDR3. CDR3 residues: CSARDSRQTQYF. In DNA form, the CDR3 reads TGCAGCGCCCGGGACAGTCGACAGACCCAGTACTTC.

The CDR3 region is CASTPAGANEQFF. The CDR3 DNA follows: TGTGCCAGCACCCCAGCGGGAGCTAATGAGCAGTTCTTC. V usage is TRBV28 and J usage is TRBJ2-1; TRBD2 matches at 8 bases. After removal of 7 bases from V and 7 bases from J, the junction contained 6 bases not matched to a gene. Per the germline V gene, CDR1 is MDHEN and CDR2 is SYDVKM. The CDR3 contains 13 residues. The variable domain in full, completed from reference TRBV28 and TRBJ2-1, reads DVKVTQSSRYLVKRTGEKVFLECVQDMDHENMFWYRQDPGLGLRLIYFSYDVKMKEKGDIPEGYSVSREKKERFSLILESASTNQTSMYLCASTPAGANEQFFGPGTRLTVL.

The chain couples TRBV13 to TRBJ1-2, with D unresolved. The V end lost 2 bases, the J end lost 4 bases, and 5 bases lay between the germline ends. Germline assignment: CDR1 PRHDT and CDR2 FYEKMQ (reference sequence). This CDR3 is built from 12 residues. The CDR3 here is CASSLQSYGYTF. Here the CDR3 DNA reads TGTGCCAGCAGCTTACAGTCCTATGGCTACACCTTC. The whole variable domain, filled in from reference TRBV13 and TRBJ1-2, reads AAGVIQSPRHLIKEKRETATLKCYPIPRHDTVYWYQQGPGQDPQFLISFYEKMQSDKGSIPDRFSAQQFSDYHSELNMSSLELGDSALYFCASSLQSYGYTFGSGTRLTVV.

As concerns this clone: The DNA is left out, because the CDR3 cannot be placed on it with certainty; the CDR3 is given as TCRdb lists it. This chain uses TRBV6-5 with TRBJ1-1. The CDR3 is 14 amino acids long, termini counted. The germline gives CDR1 MNHEY, CDR2 SVGAGI. This CDR3 is CASSSSRGITEAFF.

The chain employs TRBV5-6 and TRBJ2-1; TRBD1 or TRBD2 may be the D gene (5 bases each). This CDR3 is 15 amino acids long. V gave up 5 bases and J gave up 4 bases, with 16 bases separating them. Germline V CDR1 and CDR2: SGHDT, YYEEEE. The DNA of the CDR3 is TGTGCCAGCAGTATGAATGGGGGTTGGTACAATGAGCAGTTCTTC. It translates to CASSMNGGWYNEQFF. Supplemented by reference TRBV5-6 and TRBJ2-1, the full variable domain reads DAGVTQSPTHLIKTRGQQVTLRCSPKSGHDTVSWYQQALGQGPQFIFQYYEEEERQRGNFPDRFSGHQFPNYSSELNVNALLLGDSALYLCASSMNGGWYNEQFFGPGTRLTVL.

V is TRBV5-1 and J is TRBJ1-4; D is uncertain. The germline V gene encodes CDR1 SGHRS and CDR2 YFSETQ. The CDR3 sequence is 15 residues long. The V and J ends lost 4 bases and 4 bases respectively, with 14 bases between them. The CDR3 DNA is TGCGCCAGCAGCACCCTGGACGGGAATAATGAAAAACTGTTTTTT. Translating gives CASSTLDGNNEKLFF.

The rearrangement uses TRBV18 and TRBJ2-7; no clear D. Germline assignment: CDR1 KGHSH and CDR2 LQKENI. This CDR3 spans 15 amino acids. Between the trimmed V and J ends, which lost 2 bases and 2 bases, there was a span of 13 bases. The CDR3 spells CASSPIKLPAYEQYF. DNA of the CDR3: TGTGCCAGCTCACCAATTAAACTACCTGCCTACGAGCAGTACTTC.

This chain connects TRBV27 to TRBJ1-4, with TRBD1 as a possible D gene (6 bases). V dropped 6 bases and J dropped 5 bases, with 16 bases sitting between them. The germline gives CDR1 MNHEY, CDR2 SMNVEV (reference sequence). The CDR3 is made up of 15 amino acids. CDR3 loop: CASSQPGGGNEKLFF. Written as DNA, the CDR3 is TGTGCCAGCAGCCAACCCGGGGGGGGCAATGAAAAACTGTTTTTT.

This clone was counted once. This chain links TRBV28 with TRBJ2-2; perhaps D is TRBD1 or TRBD2 (5 bases each). Germline V gene data show CDR1 as MDHEN and CDR2 as SYDVKM. The CDR3 has 14 amino acids. The chain's CDR3 is CATSGTANTGELFF. The CDR3 coding sequence is TGTGCGACCTCCGGGACCGCGAACACCGGGGAGCTGTTTTTT.